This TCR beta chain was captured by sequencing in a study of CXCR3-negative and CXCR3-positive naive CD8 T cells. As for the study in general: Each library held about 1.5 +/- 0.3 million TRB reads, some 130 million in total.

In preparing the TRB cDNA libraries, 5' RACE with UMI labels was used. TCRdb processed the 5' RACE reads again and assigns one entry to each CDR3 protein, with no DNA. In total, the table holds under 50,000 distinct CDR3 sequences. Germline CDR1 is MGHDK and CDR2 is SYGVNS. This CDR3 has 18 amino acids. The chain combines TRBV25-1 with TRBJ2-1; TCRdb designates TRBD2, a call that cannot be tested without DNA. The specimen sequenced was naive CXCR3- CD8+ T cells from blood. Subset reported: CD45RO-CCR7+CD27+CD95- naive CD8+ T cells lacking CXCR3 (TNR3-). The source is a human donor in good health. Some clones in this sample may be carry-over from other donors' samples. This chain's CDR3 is CASSEVLAGGPAYNEQFF.